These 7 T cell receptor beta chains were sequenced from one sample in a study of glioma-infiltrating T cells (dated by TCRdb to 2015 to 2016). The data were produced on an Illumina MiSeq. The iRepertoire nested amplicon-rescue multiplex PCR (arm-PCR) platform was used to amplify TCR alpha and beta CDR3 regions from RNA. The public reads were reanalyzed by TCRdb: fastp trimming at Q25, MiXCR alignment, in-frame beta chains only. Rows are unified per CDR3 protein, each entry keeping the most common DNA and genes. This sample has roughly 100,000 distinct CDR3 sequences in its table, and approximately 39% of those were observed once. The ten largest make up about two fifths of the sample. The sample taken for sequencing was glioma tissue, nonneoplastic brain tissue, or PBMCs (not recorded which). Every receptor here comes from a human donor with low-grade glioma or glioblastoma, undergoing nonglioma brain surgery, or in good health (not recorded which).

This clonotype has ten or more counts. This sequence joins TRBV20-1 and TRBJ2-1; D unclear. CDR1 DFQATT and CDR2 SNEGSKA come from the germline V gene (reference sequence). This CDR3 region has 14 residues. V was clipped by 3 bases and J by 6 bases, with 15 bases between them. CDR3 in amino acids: CSARNVKGVNEQFF. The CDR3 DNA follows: TGCAGTGCTAGGAACGTTAAAGGCGTCAATGAGCAGTTCTTC.

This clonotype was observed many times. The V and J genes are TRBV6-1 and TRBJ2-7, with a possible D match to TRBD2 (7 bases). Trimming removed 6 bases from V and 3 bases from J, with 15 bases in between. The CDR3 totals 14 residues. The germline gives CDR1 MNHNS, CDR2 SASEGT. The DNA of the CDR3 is TGTGCCAGCAGGGTGCTCGGGGGGCTCTACGAGCAGTACTTC. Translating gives CASRVLGGLYEQYF.

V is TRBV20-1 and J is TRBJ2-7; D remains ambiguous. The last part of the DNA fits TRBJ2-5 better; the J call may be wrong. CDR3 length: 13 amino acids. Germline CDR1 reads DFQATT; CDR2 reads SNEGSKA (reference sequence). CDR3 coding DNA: TGCAGTGCTAGCAGCCAAGACGGCGAGACCCAGTACTTC. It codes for CSASSQDGETQYF.

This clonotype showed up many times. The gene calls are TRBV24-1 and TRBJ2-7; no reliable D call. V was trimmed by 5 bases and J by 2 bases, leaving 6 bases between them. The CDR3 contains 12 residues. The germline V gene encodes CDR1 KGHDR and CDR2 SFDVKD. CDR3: CATSAGAYEQYF. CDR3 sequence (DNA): TGTGCCACCAGTGCCGGAGCCTACGAGCAGTACTTC.

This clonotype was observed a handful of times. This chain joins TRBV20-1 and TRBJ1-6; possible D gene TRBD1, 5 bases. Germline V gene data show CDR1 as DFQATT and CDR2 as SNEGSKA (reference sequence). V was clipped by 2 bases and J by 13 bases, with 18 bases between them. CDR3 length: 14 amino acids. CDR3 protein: CSARPSGQNQPLHF. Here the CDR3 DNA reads TGCAGTGCTAGACCATCCGGACAAAATCAGCCCCTCCACTTT.

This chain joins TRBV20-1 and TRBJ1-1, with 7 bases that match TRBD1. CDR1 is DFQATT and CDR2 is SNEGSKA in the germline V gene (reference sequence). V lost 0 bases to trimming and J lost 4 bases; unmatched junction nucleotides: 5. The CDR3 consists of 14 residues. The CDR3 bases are TGCAGTGCTAGAGATCGACAGGGTTCCACTGAAGCTTTCTTT. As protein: CSARDRQGSTEAFF.

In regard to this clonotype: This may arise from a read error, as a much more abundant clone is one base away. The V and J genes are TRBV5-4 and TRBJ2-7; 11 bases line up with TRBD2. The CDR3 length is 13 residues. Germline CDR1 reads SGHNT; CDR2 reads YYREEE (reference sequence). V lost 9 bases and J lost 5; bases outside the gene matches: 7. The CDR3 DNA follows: TGTGCCACATTGACTAGCGGGAACAACGAGCAGTACTTC. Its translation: CATLTSGNNEQYF.